This T cell receptor beta chain emerged from a study of cytomegalovirus exposure and HLA in healthy donors. The CDR3 has 18 amino acids. CDR1 is LGHNA, CDR2 YNFKEQ, per germline. V trimming: 5 bases; J trimming: 7 bases; junction bases outside the gene matches: 15. In the PCR, 60 Vbeta and 13 Jbeta primers were used. This table comes from immunoSEQ multiplex PCR, and its TCRdb copy is limited to in-frame clones, with some not included. The sample lists fewer than 100,000 clones, around 80% seen once, with around 0.96% in the top ten. The sequenced sample was PBMCs. The chain recombines TRBV4-2 with TRBJ2-1; 12 bases are shared with TRBD2. This receptor was obtained from a male donor in good health and CMV-seronegative. The DNA for the CDR3 is TGTGCCAGCAGCTCGCAGATCTCTAGCGGGGGGGCGGGTAATGAGCAGTTCTTC. Amino acid sequence: CASSSQISSGGAGNEQFF.